This T cell receptor beta chain was observed in a study of CD8 T cells in ankylosing spondylitis. Findings and caveats of the study: Disease-linked clones bore a CD8+ phenotype, appearing relatively rarely in peripheral blood. Ankylosing spondylitis blood appeared to be characterized by a TCR beta motif of 8 or 9 highly homologous variants. Prior literature has documented some motif variants in synovial fluid and blood from reactive arthritis. Significant enrichment of disease-linked clones was reported in matched ankylosing spondylitis synovial fluid.

Concerning this clonotype itself: Its antigen remains unknown.

For TCR beta, libraries came from quantitative 5'-RACE with molecular barcodes. From the 5' RACE reads, TCRdb called clonotypes with MiXCR, one entry per CDR3 protein. The sample comprises some 840,000 distinct CDR3 sequences, 12% of which are singletons, and about 0.5% rests with the top ten. This clonotype was obtained from a male donor with ankylosing spondylitis. Sequencing was carried out using blood, either unsorted or a sorted T cell fraction (not recorded which).

The CDR3 DNA reads as TGTGCCAGCAGCTTAGAACTGGGGGCGGGCACTGAAGCTTTCTTT. Translated: CASSLELGAGTEAFF. The V gene is TRBV7-2, the J gene TRBJ1-1; weak D call: TRBD1 (6 bases). This CDR3 has 15 amino acids. CDR1 is SGHTA and CDR2 is FQGNSA in the germline V gene. V shed 1 base and J shed 4 bases, with 13 bases lying between them.